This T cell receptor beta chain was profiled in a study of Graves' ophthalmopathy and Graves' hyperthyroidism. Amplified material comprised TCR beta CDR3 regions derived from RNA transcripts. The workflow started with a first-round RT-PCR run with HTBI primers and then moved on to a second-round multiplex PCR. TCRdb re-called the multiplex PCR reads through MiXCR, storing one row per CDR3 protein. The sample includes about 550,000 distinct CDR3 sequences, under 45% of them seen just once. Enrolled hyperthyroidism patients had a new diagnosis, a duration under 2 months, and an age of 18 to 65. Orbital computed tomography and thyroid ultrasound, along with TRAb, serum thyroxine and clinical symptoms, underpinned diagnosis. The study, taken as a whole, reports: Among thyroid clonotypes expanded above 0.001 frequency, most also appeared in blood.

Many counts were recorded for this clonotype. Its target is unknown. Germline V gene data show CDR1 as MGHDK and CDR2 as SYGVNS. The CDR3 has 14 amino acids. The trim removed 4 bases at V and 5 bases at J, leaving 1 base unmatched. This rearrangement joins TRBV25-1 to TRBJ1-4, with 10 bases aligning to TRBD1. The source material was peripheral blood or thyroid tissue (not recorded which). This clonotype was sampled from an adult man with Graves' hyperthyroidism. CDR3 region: CASSGDRGNEKLFF. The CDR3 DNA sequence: TGTGCCAGCAGTGGGGACAGGGGAAATGAAAAACTGTTTTTT. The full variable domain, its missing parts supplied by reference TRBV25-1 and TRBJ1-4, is EADIYQTPRYLVIGTGKKITLECSQTMGHDKMYWYQQDPGMELHLIHYSYGVNSTEKGDLSSESTVSRIRTEHFPLTLESARPSHTSQYLCASSGDRGNEKLFFGSGTQLSVL.